The 10 T cell receptor beta chains given below trace back to one sample, sequenced in a study of shared clonotypes between healthy human individuals. The method was immunoSEQ multiplex PCR; TCRdb's version includes in-frame clones alone and lacks a portion of them. Of 95,000 to 120,000 clones detected, about 70% appear once; the ten largest clones hold around 23%. Sequenced: memory CD8+ T cells sorted from blood. The sample's subset: CD45RO+ cells pooled with CCR7-negative TemRA cells. These TCRs come from a woman aged 25-40 years in good health.

The chain links TRBV14 to TRBJ2-7; TRBD1 agrees at 8 bases. The CDR3 is made up of 11 amino acids. The ends lost 8 bases at V and 6 bases at J; junction bases unmatched: 3. CDR1 and CDR2 (germline): SGHDN, FVKESK. CDR3 DNA: TGTGCCAGCGGACAGGGAGCCGAGCAGTACTTC. Its translation: CASGQGAEQYF. Full variable domain (outside the CDR3, taken from reference TRBV14 and TRBJ2-7): EAGVTQFPSHSVIEKGQTVTLRCDPISGHDNLYWYRRVMGKEIKFLLHFVKESKQDESGMPNNRFLAERTGGTYSTLKVQPAELEDSGVYFCASGQGAEQYFGPGTRLTVT.

V is TRBV7-2 and J is TRBJ2-3; D possibly uses TRBD1 or TRBD2 (5 bases each). Germline lookup yields CDR1 SGHTA and CDR2 FQGNSA. Trimming removed 4 bases from V and 0 bases from J, with 17 bases in between. There are 17 residues in the CDR3. The CDR3 loop is CASSSLPWDPSTDTQYF. The DNA for the CDR3 is TGTGCCAGCAGCTCCTTACCCTGGGACCCAAGCACAGATACGCAGTATTTT.

J is TRBJ1-5 and V is TRBV15; TRBD1 aligns across 10 bases. Germline V CDR1 and CDR2: LNHNV, YYDKDF (reference sequence). The CDR3 sequence is 15 residues long. V was clipped by 4 bases and J by 5 bases; unmatched bases: 5. The CDR3 bases are TGTGCCACCAGCACGCGACAGGGGGCGGATCAGCCCCAGCATTTT. As protein: CATSTRQGADQPQHF.

The chain carries TRBV30 and TRBJ2-6; TRBD2 agrees at 7 bases. Germline V CDR1 and CDR2: GTSNPN, SVGIG (reference sequence). V lost 7 bases and J lost 0; bases outside the gene matches: 9. The CDR3 extends over 16 amino acids. CDR3 sequence: CASGLVAISGANVLTF. The CDR3 nucleotides are TGTGCCTCCGGACTAGTTGCTATCTCTGGGGCCAACGTCCTGACTTTC.

This chain connects TRBV28 to TRBJ1-6; TRBD1 aligns across 11 bases. Trimming cost V 8 bases and J 10 bases; bases outside gene matches: 4. CDR1 and CDR2 from the germline V gene are MDHEN and SYDVKM. This CDR3 region has 13 residues. CDR3 coding DNA: TGTGCCAGCCGGGACAGGGGGAACTCACCCCTCCACTTT. Translation: CASRDRGNSPLHF.

This clone was seen just once. This chain links TRBV5-4 with TRBJ2-7; weak D call: TRBD2 (5 bases). Germline lookup yields CDR1 SGHNT and CDR2 YYREEE (reference sequence). Trimming removed 4 bases at V and 1 base at J, with 24 bases between. The CDR3 contains 18 residues. The CDR3 protein is CASSQAGPEGTASYEQYF. The DNA for the CDR3 is TGTGCCAGCAGCCAAGCCGGACCCGAGGGAACAGCTTCCTACGAGCAGTACTTC.

This clone occurred once. V usage is TRBV18 and J usage is TRBJ2-3; the D gene is possibly TRBD2 (6 bases). From germline, CDR1 is KGHSH and CDR2 LQKENI. V lost 4 bases, J lost 1 base, and 21 bases lay in between. CDR3 length: 18 amino acids. CDR3 nucleotides: TGTGCCAGCTCACGAGATCGCCTAGCGATGAAGGGCACAGATACGCAGTATTTT. It is translated as CASSRDRLAMKGTDTQYF.

The sample holds one count of this clone. The rearrangement links TRBV5-1 to TRBJ2-5, with 9 bases matching TRBD1. Germline CDR1 reads SGHRS; CDR2 reads YFSETQ. V shed 6 bases and J 3 bases; nucleotides not matched to a gene: 6. This CDR3 comprises 14 residues. The CDR3 region has the DNA TGCGCCAGCACCCGGGACAGGGTAGAAGAGACCCAGTACTTC. This encodes CASTRDRVEETQYF.

The V call is TRBV25-1, the J call TRBJ2-2, with D possibly being TRBD1 or TRBD2 (5 bases each). V lost 3 bases and J 5 bases, leaving 13 bases between the germline ends. Germline V lookup: CDR1 MGHDK, CDR2 SYGVNS. This CDR3 is built from 15 residues. CDR3 DNA sequence: TGTGCCAGCAGTGACTCCAATTGGGGGACCGGGGAGCTGTTTTTT. Protein product: CASSDSNWGTGELFF.

This chain links TRBV14 with TRBJ2-7; 7 bases agree with TRBD2. The CDR3 sequence is 17 residues long. After removal of 6 bases from V and 2 bases from J, the junction contained 16 bases not matched to a gene. Germline lookup yields CDR1 SGHDN and CDR2 FVKESK. Here the CDR3 DNA reads TGTGCCAGCAGTCAATGGCCTTCACTAGCGCAACCCTACGAGCAGTACTTC. This gives the protein CASSQWPSLAQPYEQYF.